Shown below are 18 T cell receptor beta chains from a single sample sequenced in a study of cytomegalovirus exposure and HLA in healthy donors. 60 Vbeta and 13 Jbeta primers were used in PCR. Sequenced by immunoSEQ multiplex PCR; TCRdb stores in-frame clones only, minus some. The sample shows some 190,000 clones, around nine tenths of them seen only once. The sequenced sample consisted of PBMCs. These receptors were taken from a woman between 25 and 40 years old in good health and CMV-seronegative.

This chain uses TRBV2 with TRBJ2-1, with 7 bases identical to TRBD2. Trimming at V came to 7 bases and at J to 7 bases, leaving 7 bases not matched to a gene. The CDR3 length is 13 residues. Germline assignment: CDR1 SNHLY and CDR2 FYNNEI. The DNA for the CDR3 is TGTGCCAGCATCCGGGAAGCGGGGAATGAGCAGTTCTTC. Encoded protein: CASIREAGNEQFF.

This rearrangement joins TRBV6-5 to TRBJ1-4, with D possibly being TRBD1 (6 bases). Germline V gene sequence: CDR1 MNHEY, CDR2 SVGAGI. With 6 bases removed from V and 0 bases from J, the gap between germline ends came to 11 bases. This CDR3 region has 15 residues. The DNA of the CDR3 is TGTGCCAGCAGCCCCCGACAGGCAACTAATGAAAAACTGTTTTTT. It specifies CASSPRQATNEKLFF.

The chain uses TRBV4-1 and TRBJ2-3; 9 positions agree with TRBD2. Unmatched junction bases numbered 16, after V lost 1 base and J lost 5 bases. The CDR3 loop spans 19 amino acids. Germline CDR1 reads MGHRA; CDR2 reads YSYEKL. The CDR3 DNA sequence: TGCGCCAGCAGCCAAGTGTCGACCCGCTCCGCGGGGGGGGTAGATACGCAGTATTTT. It translates to CASSQVSTRSAGGVDTQYF.

This chain connects TRBV7-2 to TRBJ2-3; 10 nucleotides agree with TRBD2. CDR3 length equals 16 residues. Trimming at V came to 5 bases and at J to 5 bases, leaving 10 bases not matched to a gene. From germline, CDR1 is SGHTA and CDR2 FQGNSA. This chain's CDR3 is CASSLGLAESQDTQYF. DNA for the CDR3: TGTGCCAGCAGCCTCGGACTAGCGGAATCACAAGATACGCAGTATTTT.

V is TRBV7-8 and J is TRBJ2-4; 7 nucleotides line up with TRBD2. CDR1 is SGHVS, CDR2 FQNEAQ, per germline. The V segment lost 5 bases and the J segment 3 bases; nucleotides outside the gene matches: 7. The length of the CDR3 is 15 residues. Written as DNA, the CDR3 is TGTGCCAGCAGCCCCTCAGCGGGACTCAAAAACATTCAGTACTTC. It codes for CASSPSAGLKNIQYF.

The chain recombines TRBV5-1 with TRBJ2-5; perhaps TRBD2 as D (6 bases). Germline CDR1 reads SGHRS; CDR2 reads YFSETQ. The CDR3 runs 14 residues. Trimming shortened V by 1 base and J by 4 bases, and 11 bases separated the two germline ends. The DNA of the CDR3 is TGCGCCAGCAGCTTGACCCGCGGGGTAGAGACCCAGTACTTC. Translating it yields CASSLTRGVETQYF.

The rearrangement links TRBV5-4 to TRBJ2-2, with 11 positions matching TRBD1. CDR1 and CDR2 from the germline V gene are SGHNT and YYREEE (reference sequence). V shed 4 bases, J shed 5 bases, and the junction held 4 bases outside the gene matches. This CDR3 has 15 amino acids. As DNA, the CDR3 is TGTGCCAGCAGCCAAGGGACAGGGGGAACCGGGGAGCTGTTTTTT. Residues: CASSQGTGGTGELFF.

This clone has just one count. This chain connects TRBV18 to TRBJ1-2; TRBD1 matches 8 bases. This CDR3 is 17 amino acids long. CDR1 and CDR2 from the germline V gene are KGHSH and LQKENI. Trimming at V came to 2 bases and at J to 4 bases, leaving 12 bases not matched to a gene. DNA for the CDR3: TGTGCCAGCTCACCAGTAGTTTTTGCAGGGACAGGCTATGGCTACACCTTC. Translation gives CASSPVVFAGTGYGYTF.

As for this clone: Without the conserved terminal phenylalanine or tryptophan, this CDR3 likely stems from a read error. The CDR3 DNA is TGTGCCAGCAGCTCCCCAGGGGGGAATTCACCCCTCCACCTT. Translation gives CASSSPGGNSPLHL. The chain joins TRBV11-2 to TRBJ1-6; TRBD1 matches 7 bases. Per the germline V gene, CDR1 is SGHAT and CDR2 is FQNNGV. J was trimmed by 7 bases and V by 4 bases; bases with no gene match: 4. The CDR3 loop spans 14 amino acids.

This sequence joins TRBV28 and TRBJ2-5, with unresolved D. This CDR3 spans 13 amino acids. V was trimmed by 3 bases and J by 4 bases, leaving 9 bases between them. The germline V gene has CDR1 MDHEN and CDR2 SYDVKM. CDR3 loop: CASSFSSRETQYF. CDR3 DNA sequence: TGTGCCAGCAGTTTTTCTTCTAGAGAGACCCAGTACTTC.

This chain uses TRBV2 with TRBJ2-1, with D possibly TRBD2 on 5 matching bases. V was cut by 0 bases and J by 7 bases, with 16 bases left in between. Looked up from germline, CDR1 is SNHLY and CDR2 is FYNNEI. CDR3 length: 16 amino acids. The CDR3 DNA reads TGTGCCAGCAGTGAAGCTAGAGGACTCGCACATAATGAGCAGTTCTTC. Translation: CASSEARGLAHNEQFF.

The genes are TRBV28 and TRBJ2-1; D is ambiguous. Trimming removed 5 bases from V and 4 bases from J, with 9 bases in between. Germline assignment: CDR1 MDHEN and CDR2 SYDVKM. This CDR3 is 13 amino acids long. The CDR3 nucleotides read TGTGCCAGCAGTCTAGACGGGTACAATGAGCAGTTCTTC. Translating it yields CASSLDGYNEQFF.

The V call is TRBV29-1, the J call TRBJ1-1, with D perhaps TRBD1 (6 bases). V was shortened by 6 bases and J by 9 bases, with 14 bases between the two germline ends. The CDR3 has 11 residues. Germline V gene lookup returns CDR1 SQVTM and CDR2 ANQGSEA. CDR3 DNA: TGCAGCGTGGCGGACAGTCCCCAAGCTTTCTTT. Translation gives CSVADSPQAFF.

The rearrangement links TRBV10-3 to TRBJ1-1; D not certain. The CDR3 contains 16 residues. CDR1 ENHRY and CDR2 SYGVKD come from the germline V gene. V lost 2 bases to trimming and J lost 1 base, with 14 bases between them. The CDR3 loop reads CAISEPRGSGNTEAFF. CDR3 nucleotides: TGTGCCATCAGTGAGCCTCGCGGAAGTGGGAACACTGAAGCTTTCTTT.

The chain employs TRBV6-1 and TRBJ1-2, with D possibly matching TRBD1 (6 bases). Looked up from germline, CDR1 is MNHNS and CDR2 is SASEGT. Trimming pared 6 bases from V and 1 base from J, leaving 12 bases between. The length of the CDR3 is 14 residues. The CDR3 loop is CASRQRTVNYGYTF. The CDR3 bases are TGTGCCAGCAGACAGAGGACAGTTAACTATGGCTACACCTTC.

This clone was found once. This rearrangement joins TRBV4-1 to TRBJ2-7; maybe TRBD1 (5 bases). This CDR3 is built from 15 residues. Trimming pared 1 base from V and 3 bases from J, leaving 13 bases between. Germline loops: CDR1 MGHRA, CDR2 YSYEKL. The CDR3 is CASSQGVAQGYEQYF. CDR3 nucleotide sequence: TGCGCCAGCAGCCAAGGGGTTGCGCAGGGCTACGAGCAGTACTTC.

The chain carries TRBV19 and TRBJ2-2, with D possibly being TRBD1 (5 bases). V shed 1 base and J shed 13 bases, with 13 bases lying between them. Germline CDR1 is LNHDA and CDR2 is SQIVND (reference sequence). The CDR3 spans 13 residues. This CDR3 is CASSIGGAKMLFF. As DNA, the CDR3 is TGTGCCAGTAGTATAGGGGGCGCTAAAATGCTGTTTTTT.

V gene TRBV7-2 combines with J gene TRBJ2-3; D remains unclear. The CDR3 runs 14 residues. Germline V gene lookup returns CDR1 SGHTA and CDR2 FQGNSA. Trimming cost V 0 bases and J 0 bases, with 4 bases left between them. DNA for the CDR3: TGTGCCAGCAGCTTAGCGTCTAGCACAGATACGCAGTATTTT. This gives the protein CASSLASSTDTQYF.